Listed below are T cell receptor beta chains from one sample, sequenced in a study of blood T cell repertoires in COVID-19. Libraries were prepared by immunoSEQ multiplex PCR; TCRdb keeps only in-frame clonotypes and omits some of them. The data contain about 150,000 clones, roughly 82% of them singletons. The sample comprised peripheral blood. The receptors shown here come from a human donor with acute or convalescent COVID-19. The donor label of this sample is uncertain. CDR3s include the opening cysteine and the closing phenylalanine or tryptophan. The order of the fields is V gene, CDR3 protein.

TRBV7-3 | CASSLGQVGAPLHF
TRBV5-4 | CASSFTGDGYTF
TRBV12-3/TRBV12-4 | CASSSSYDSPLHF
TRBV5-1 | CASSHDRDHGYTF
TRBV7-9 | CASPGETGELFF
TRBV30 | CAWSVHRGNEQYF
TRBV4-2 | CASSQDRGSGGATGELFF
TRBV27 | CASSPNERVYGYTF
TRBV29-1 | CSVSGAGERGETQYF
TRBV30 | CAWSVGRGPLAQHF
TRBV11-2 | CASSLDRGADTQYF
TRBV11-2 | CASSLDRGSSGELFF
TRBV11-2 | CASSLEQGSYEQYF
TRBV2 | CASSEIRMGGTIYF
TRBV19 | CASSGGTGNQPQHF
TRBV19 | CASTGQSSETQYF
TRBV19 | CASSIDRNYEQYF
TRBV5-1 | CASSLLGDRAGTEAFF
TRBV11-2 | CASSSTGYGYTF
TRBV30 | CAWKGQGAAGATEAFF
TRBV27 | CASSLQGRGNTIYF
TRBV2 | CASSEAGQGAYETQYF
TRBV7-3 | CASSLGLAGTGELFF
TRBV4-1 | CASSQDVTGSDGYTF
TRBV7-9 | CASTLQGTGELFF
TRBV11-3 | CASSLARLTGTNTEAFF
TRBV5-1 | CASSSTGDDTQYF
TRBV6-1 | CASSEISRTGNTEAFF